This T cell receptor (beta chain) was identified in a study of T-cell memory formation after mild COVID-19. General study points: Among contracting clones, CD4+ were mainly CM/EM and CD8+ enriched in EMRA. Researchers found some responding clones in pre-infection memory, a sign that cross-reactive memory joined. Clones contracting across day 15 to 85 had a balanced CD4/CD8 profile; later expanding clones leaned CD4+.

MiXCR, run by TCRdb on the 5' RACE reads, gives a single entry per CDR3 protein. This table has approximately 240,000 distinct CDR3 sequences, less than 20% appearing once. There are a few counts of this clonotype. The antigen remains undetermined. With 2 bases clipped from V and 4 bases from J, the junction kept 5 bases outside the gene matches. Germline V gene lookup returns CDR1 SGHRS and CDR2 YFSETQ. The CDR3 has 14 residues. Sample: PBMCs or a T cell subset sorted from them (not recorded which). The source of this sequence is a man aged 18 to 30 who had mild COVID-19 (a few samples of this study predate the infection). Cell type and time point are not known. The chain couples TRBV5-1 to TRBJ1-1, with 7 bases matching TRBD1. This chain's CDR3 is CASSFDRVGTEAFF. Here the CDR3 DNA reads TGCGCCAGCAGCTTTGACAGGGTCGGCACTGAAGCTTTCTTT.